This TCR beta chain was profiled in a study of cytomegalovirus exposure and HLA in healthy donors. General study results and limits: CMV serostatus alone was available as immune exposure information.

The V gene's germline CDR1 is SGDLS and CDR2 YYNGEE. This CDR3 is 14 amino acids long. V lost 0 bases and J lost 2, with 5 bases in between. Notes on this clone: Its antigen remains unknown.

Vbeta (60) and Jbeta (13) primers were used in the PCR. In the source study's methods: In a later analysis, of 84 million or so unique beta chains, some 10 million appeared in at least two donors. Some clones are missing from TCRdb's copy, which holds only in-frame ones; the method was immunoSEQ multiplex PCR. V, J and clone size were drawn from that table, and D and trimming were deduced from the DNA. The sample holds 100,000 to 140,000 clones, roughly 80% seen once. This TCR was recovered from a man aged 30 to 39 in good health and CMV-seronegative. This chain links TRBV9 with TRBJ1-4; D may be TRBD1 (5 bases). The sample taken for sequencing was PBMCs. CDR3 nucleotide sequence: TGTGCCAGCAGCGTAGGGGGCACTAATGAAAAACTGTTTTTT. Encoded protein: CASSVGGTNEKLFF. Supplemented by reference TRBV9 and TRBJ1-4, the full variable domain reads DSGVTQTPKHLITATGQRVTLRCSPRSGDLSVYWYQQSLDQGLQFLIQYYNGEERAKGNILERFSAQQFPDLHSELNLSSLELGDSALYFCASSVGGTNEKLFFGSGTQLSVL.